The T cell receptor beta chain under discussion was sequenced for a study of T cell responses to AZD1222 COVID-19 vaccine. Across the whole study: Pooling of second doses given at about 4 or about 12 weeks was done. General study results and limits: Samples come after the peak T cell response, not at day 14. Reportedly, nearly half of unique spike TCRs recognized epitopes outside B.1.351/B.1.1.7 mutations. A rise in Spike-specific TCR breadth and depth followed two AZD1222 doses.

On this clone: Its antigen is currently unknown. The junction departs from germline at one end; a sequencing error may be responsible.

The V gene's germline CDR1 is SGHAT and CDR2 FQNNGV. The CDR3 has 11 residues. Measured with immunoSEQ multiplex PCR; TCRdb has only the in-frame clones, and not every one. The sample has roughly 70,000 clones; 85% are singletons. The TCR sequence derives from an adult in good health. V and J are TRBV11-2 and TRBJ1-1; no clear D gene. The sequenced sample was peripheral blood, obtained on day 0 of AZD1222 vaccination. The CDR3 DNA is TGTGCCAGCAGCTATCACACCGAAGCTTTCTTT. Translated, it gives CASSYHTEAFF.